The clone carrying this T cell receptor beta chain was detected only once. These data come from a study of blood T cell repertoires in COVID-19. Study overall: The United States, Italy and Spain provided the acute and convalescent COVID-19 samples. T cells, B-cell-depleted T cells, or PBMCs supplied cDNA or gDNA.

Source study methods: Amplification from reference gene primers served as the basis for estimated nucleated cell counts. Here immunoSEQ multiplex PCR was the method, and the copy in TCRdb shows in-frame clones only, minus some. V, J and clone size reflect that table, while D and trimming were determined from the DNA. The data contain more than 200,000 clones, roughly 87% of them singletons. V was clipped by 3 bases and J by 5 bases; unmatched bases: 9. The CDR3 has 15 amino acids. Germline CDR1 SGHRS, CDR2 YFSETQ. The sequenced sample was peripheral blood. The chain couples TRBV5-1 to TRBJ1-1, with TRBD1 matching 8 bases. The sequence came from a man between 18 and 35 years old with active or convalescent COVID-19. CDR3 loop: CASSSRTGTTTEAFF. The DNA for the CDR3 is TGCGCCAGCAGCTCACGGACAGGGACGACGACTGAAGCTTTCTTT.